Included here is one T cell receptor beta chain sequence, with context. Its antigen is still unknown. The germline V gene has CDR1 LGHDT and CDR2 YNNKEL (reference sequence). CDR3 length equals 14 residues. V was shortened by 1 base and J by 3 bases, with 9 bases between the two germline ends. Using immunoSEQ multiplex PCR, the repertoire was profiled, and TCRdb retains in-frame clones only, with some absent. The data contain around 140,000 clones, roughly 89% of them seen just once; the ten biggest clones take up more than 4.5%. The sample belongs to a study of Ad26.COV2.S vaccination and SARS-CoV-2 variants. Overall study findings and caveats: TCR breadth and depth estimates may have understated total T cell responses. Substantial breadth was reported for post-vaccination spike-specific CD8+ and CD4+ T cells. Participants in the vaccine arm had higher spike-specific TCR breadth; placebo recipients had lower.

The J gene is TRBJ1-1, the V gene TRBV3-1 (or the pseudogene TRBV3-2); D uncertain. The TCR originated in a human donor who had recovered from COVID-19. Sequenced here: peripheral blood, sampled after recovery from COVID-19. In nucleotides, the CDR3 is TGTGCCAGCAGCCAAGTAGACGGCTACACTGAAGCTTTCTTT. It specifies CASSQVDGYTEAFF.